The subject of this entry is one TCR beta chain. This sample is drawn from a study of shared clonotypes between healthy human individuals. The CDR3 sequence is 16 residues long. The J segment lost 4 bases and the V segment lost 6 bases, leaving 11 bases of the junction unmatched. CDR1 and CDR2 (germline): LGHNT, FRNRAP. Sequenced by immunoSEQ multiplex PCR; TCRdb stores in-frame clones only, minus some. The sample includes over a million clones, around 97% of them seen just once. The gene calls are TRBV12-5 and TRBJ2-3, with 9 positions matching TRBD1. Sequencing was done on a sample of naive CD4+ T cells sorted from blood. Subset specified: CD45RA+ positively selected. The TCR comes from a man aged 25 to 40 in good health. CDR3 sequence (DNA): TGTGCTAGTGGGACCTCTCGGGACAGGGTCCCAGATACGCAGTATTTT. Translated, it gives CASGTSRDRVPDTQYF.